The 26 T cell receptor beta chains listed next were all sequenced from one sample in a study of tumor-infiltrating lymphocytes in localized non-small cell lung cancer. This table comes from immunoSEQ multiplex PCR, and its TCRdb copy is limited to in-frame clones, with some not included. The data hold fewer than 15,000 clones, with approximately 81% observed a single time. Sequencing input: uninvolved lung tissue not adjacent to the tumor. Receptors were obtained from a human donor with non-small cell lung cancer.

The chain's CDR3 is CASSMGLVYEQYF. The CDR3 nucleotides are TGTGCCAGTAGTATGGGACTAGTCTACGAGCAGTACTTC. The V gene is TRBV19, the J gene TRBJ2-7, with 8 bases lining up with TRBD2. This CDR3 has 13 amino acids. Germline trimming cut 3 bases from V and 3 bases from J; bases unmatched to any gene: 1. The germline gives CDR1 LNHDA, CDR2 SQIVND (reference sequence). Based on the CDR3 plus reference TRBV19 and TRBJ2-7, the full variable domain is DGGITQSPKYLFRKEGQNVTLSCEQNLNHDAMYWYRQDPGQGLRLIYYSQIVNDFQKGDIAEGYSVSREKKESFPLTVTSAQKNPTAFYLCASSMGLVYEQYFGPGTRLTVT.

The V and J genes are TRBV11-1 and TRBJ2-3, with D perhaps TRBD2 (6 bases). Between the trimmed V and J ends, which lost 5 bases and 5 bases, there was a span of 14 bases. The CDR3 runs to 14 residues. In germline, CDR1 is SGHAT, CDR2 FQDESV (reference sequence). In DNA, the CDR3 is TGTGCCAGCAGCCCTCGGGACTCCCGAGATACGCAGTATTTT. Its protein is CASSPRDSRDTQYF.

The chain combines TRBV11-3 with TRBJ2-4, with 13 bases identical to TRBD2. CDR1 is SGHNT, CDR2 YENEEA, per germline. This CDR3 comprises 18 residues. Trimming removed 4 bases from V and 6 bases from J; junction bases left unmatched: 12. This CDR3 is CASSSYPGLAGQGNIQYF. CDR3 in DNA: TGTGCCAGCAGCTCGTATCCGGGACTAGCGGGGCAAGGAAACATTCAGTACTTC.

The gene calls are TRBV19 and TRBJ2-3, with 14 bases aligning to TRBD2. Germline V gene data show CDR1 as LNHDA and CDR2 as SQIVND (reference sequence). V gave up 3 bases and J gave up 4 bases; unmatched junction bases: 3. The CDR3 has 16 residues. CDR3 region: CASSIGLAGGADTQYF. Here the CDR3 DNA reads TGTGCCAGTAGTATTGGACTAGCGGGAGGAGCAGATACGCAGTATTTT.

This clone has a handful of counts. The chain uses TRBV7-2 and TRBJ1-4; 9 bases align to TRBD1. V lost 4 bases and J lost 5; bases outside the gene matches: 5. The CDR3 loop spans 15 amino acids. The V gene's germline CDR1 is SGHTA and CDR2 FQGNSA. The CDR3 loop is CASSSAGTGNEKLFF. DNA of the CDR3: TGTGCCAGCAGCTCGGCTGGGACAGGGAATGAAAAACTGTTTTTT. The whole variable domain, remainder taken from reference TRBV7-2 and TRBJ1-4, is GAGVSQSPSNKVTEKGKDVELRCDPISGHTALYWYRQSLGQGLEFLIYFQGNSAPDKSGLPSDRFSAERTGGSVSTLTIQRTQQEDSAVYLCASSSAGTGNEKLFFGSGTQLSVL.

This chain connects TRBV10-1 to TRBJ2-4; D not certain. The CDR3 covers 13 residues. V gave up 2 bases and J gave up 7 bases, with 9 bases separating them. Germline V gene data show CDR1 as WNHNN and CDR2 as SYGVQD (reference sequence). The CDR3 reads CASSEAGVNIQYF. The CDR3 nucleotides are TGCGCCAGCAGTGAGGCCGGAGTGAACATTCAGTACTTC.

The chain employs TRBV30 and TRBJ1-1; D is unresolved. This CDR3 spans 13 amino acids. Germline CDR1 reads GTSNPN; CDR2 reads SVGIG (reference sequence). Trimming removed 2 bases from V and 2 bases from J, with 9 bases in between. The DNA for the CDR3 is TGTGCCTGGAGTCAGAGTGACAACACTGAAGCTTTCTTT. Protein: CAWSQSDNTEAFF. Full variable domain (rest looked up from reference TRBV30 and TRBJ1-1): SQTIHQWPATLVQPVGSPLSLECTVEGTSNPNLYWYRQAAGRGLQLLFYSVGIGQISSEVPQNLSASRPQDRQFILSSKKLLLSDSGFYLCAWSQSDNTEAFFGQGTRLTVV.

There are a few counts of this clone. The chain uses TRBV7-9 and TRBJ1-2, with a tentative D call TRBD1 (5 bases). V was pared by 5 bases and J by 8 bases, with 15 bases between. From germline, CDR1 is SEHNR and CDR2 FQNEAQ (reference sequence). This CDR3 comprises 13 residues. CDR3 protein: CASSPGGGRGYTF. The CDR3 nucleotides are TGTGCCAGCAGCCCTGGGGGAGGACGGGGCTACACCTTC.

The CDR3 DNA sequence: TGCGCCAGCAGCTTGGCCGGACAGGGGGCGAGGGAGCAGTTCTTC. This encodes CASSLAGQGAREQFF. This sequence joins TRBV5-1 and TRBJ2-1; 11 positions match TRBD1. V lost 0 bases, J lost 10 bases, and 6 bases stayed unmatched. Germline lookup yields CDR1 SGHRS and CDR2 YFSETQ. The CDR3 contains 15 residues.

The V gene is TRBV6-5, the J gene TRBJ2-7; D gene uncertain. The CDR3 covers 13 residues. Trimming took 6 bases from V and 0 from J, leaving 9 bases between them. Per germline, CDR1 MNHEY and CDR2 SVGAGI. CDR3 sequence: CASSLTASYEQYF. CDR3 nucleotide sequence: TGTGCCAGCAGCTTGACTGCCTCCTACGAGCAGTACTTC.

The chain links TRBV5-1 to TRBJ2-7; 10 nucleotides match TRBD1. In germline, CDR1 is SGHRS, CDR2 YFSETQ. Trimming took 4 bases from V and 6 from J; bases not matched to a gene: 7. CDR3 length: 14 residues. This CDR3 is CASSTGQGGIEQYF. The DNA for the CDR3 is TGCGCCAGCAGCACCGGACAGGGGGGTATCGAGCAGTACTTC. Filled out from reference TRBV5-1 and TRBJ2-7, the complete variable domain reads KAGVTQTPRYLIKTRGQQVTLSCSPISGHRSVSWYQQTPGQGLQFLFEYFSETQRNKGNFPGRFSGRQFSNSRSEMNVSTLELGDSALYLCASSTGQGGIEQYFGPGTRLTVT.

This clone has only one observation. The chain couples TRBV7-6 to TRBJ2-5; 9 nucleotides align to TRBD2. The CDR3 length is 15 residues. Germline V gives CDR1 SGHVS, CDR2 FNYEAQ. The CDR3 here is CADPKTSGGWETQYF. CDR3 nucleotide sequence: TGTGCTGACCCCAAAACCAGCGGGGGGTGGGAGACCCAGTACTTC.

The chain joins TRBV6-1 to TRBJ1-2, with 8 bases that match TRBD1. Germline assignment: CDR1 MNHNS and CDR2 SASEGT. The V gene end was trimmed by 4 bases and the J gene end by 4 bases; junction bases not matched to a gene: 5. CDR3 length: 14 residues. The CDR3: CASSASGGGYGYTF. The CDR3 coding sequence is TGTGCCAGCAGTGCGTCAGGGGGCGGCTATGGCTACACCTTC.

The chain uses TRBV5-6 and TRBJ1-4; D is ambiguous. Trimming took off 3 bases at V and 8 bases at J, with 17 bases between the two ends. This CDR3 contains 15 residues. Germline-derived CDR1 and CDR2 are SGHDT and YYEEEE. The chain's CDR3 is CASSWAQDLREKLFF. The CDR3 DNA is TGTGCCAGCAGCTGGGCTCAAGATTTAAGAGAAAAACTGTTTTTT.

This rearrangement joins TRBV6-5 to TRBJ2-7; D not resolved. The ends were cut back, 0 bases at V and 3 bases at J, with 9 bases in the middle. From germline, CDR1 is MNHEY and CDR2 SVGAGI. This CDR3 comprises 14 residues. The CDR3 region has the DNA TGTGCCAGCAGTTACTCGAAGAGCGTCTACGAGCAGTACTTC. This sequence encodes CASSYSKSVYEQYF.

The rearrangement uses TRBV6-5 and TRBJ1-2; 9 bases are shared with TRBD1. The CDR3 is 16 residues long. Germline loops: CDR1 MNHEY, CDR2 SVGAGI. With V trimmed by 2 bases and J by 8 bases, 12 bases remained unmatched. The CDR3 loop reads CASSYAGTGQTRGYTF. CDR3 nucleotide sequence: TGTGCCAGCAGTTACGCAGGGACAGGGCAGACGCGGGGCTACACCTTC.

This rearrangement joins TRBV5-1 to TRBJ2-1; 8 positions match TRBD1. CDR1 is SGHRS, CDR2 YFSETQ, per germline. The CDR3 has 14 amino acids. V lost 4 bases, J lost 6 bases, and 6 bases stayed unmatched. The CDR3 coding sequence is TGCGCCAGCAGCCAAAGGACAGGGCTCAATGAGCAGTTCTTC. Its protein is CASSQRTGLNEQFF.

This clone was found a few times. The chain uses TRBV7-6 and TRBJ1-1; 8 bases map to TRBD1. This CDR3 is built from 15 residues. Trimming cost V 5 bases and J 0 bases; bases outside gene matches: 5. The germline V gene encodes CDR1 SGHVS and CDR2 FNYEAQ. The CDR3 spells CASSTTGGLNTEAFF. CDR3 in DNA: TGTGCCAGCAGCACAACAGGGGGATTGAACACTGAAGCTTTCTTT.

This chain joins TRBV6-5 and TRBJ1-5, with D hard to call. The V gene's germline CDR1 is MNHEY and CDR2 SVGAGI. The CDR3 length is 14 residues. Trimming pared 5 bases from V and 0 bases from J, leaving 8 bases between. The CDR3 here is CASSRGTSNQPQHF. As DNA, the CDR3 is TGTGCCAGCAGTCGGGGTACTAGCAATCAGCCCCAGCATTTT.

The chain has TRBV7-2 and TRBJ2-5, with D unclear. Germline CDR1 reads SGHTA; CDR2 reads FQGNSA. The CDR3 sequence is 15 residues long. The ends were cut back, 5 bases at V and 6 bases at J, with 19 bases in the middle. CDR3 coding DNA: TGTGCCAGCAGCCCAGGTCGGCTAGTGCCCAAGACCCAGTACTTC. Translating gives CASSPGRLVPKTQYF.

The rearrangement uses TRBV29-1 and TRBJ1-1; 7 nucleotides match TRBD1. There are 12 residues in the CDR3. V was clipped by 7 bases and J by 4 bases; unmatched bases: 6. CDR1 and CDR2 (germline): SQVTM, ANQGSEA. CDR3 sequence reads: CSARTGATEAFF. The CDR3 nucleotides read TGCAGCGCCAGGACAGGAGCCACTGAAGCTTTCTTT.

This clone has more than one count but fewer than ten. This sequence joins TRBV6-5 and TRBJ2-7; tentative D call: TRBD1 (6 bases). Trimming removed 6 bases at V and 7 bases at J, with 16 bases between. Germline loops: CDR1 MNHEY, CDR2 SVGAGI. The CDR3 runs to 13 residues. CDR3 in amino acids: CASSSTGPGEQYF. CDR3 bases: TGTGCCAGCAGCTCCACAGGGCCGGGGGAGCAGTACTTC.

The sample holds a few counts of this clone. The V call is TRBV6-6, the J call TRBJ2-7, with 7 bases identical to TRBD2. V gave up 5 bases and J gave up 7 bases; unmatched junction bases: 14. From germline, CDR1 is MNHNY and CDR2 SVGAGI (reference sequence). The CDR3 sequence is 15 residues long. This CDR3 reads CASSQPSGSLVEQYF. CDR3 DNA sequence: TGTGCCAGCAGTCAACCTAGCGGATCTTTAGTGGAGCAGTACTTC.

The chain links TRBV7-9 to TRBJ2-7; D unresolved. Germline assignment: CDR1 SEHNR and CDR2 FQNEAQ (reference sequence). Deletions cut 0 bases from V and 2 bases from J, with 14 bases between. This CDR3 is 16 amino acids long. The CDR3 DNA follows: TGTGCCAGCAGCTTAGCAAAGGGTACCGATACCTACGAGCAGTACTTC. The encoded protein is CASSLAKGTDTYEQYF.

This clone was recorded a few times. The rearrangement links TRBV28 to TRBJ2-3, with D perhaps TRBD1 (6 bases). The V end was cut by 6 bases, the J end by 0 bases, with 13 bases between. Per the germline V gene, CDR1 is MDHEN and CDR2 is SYDVKM. CDR3 length: 15 residues. For the CDR3, the DNA is TGTGCCAGCAGCCAGGACAGAACTAGCACAGATACGCAGTATTTT. Its protein is CASSQDRTSTDTQYF.

The chain has TRBV5-1 and TRBJ2-1; D is undetermined. The V and J ends lost 0 bases and 1 base respectively, with 17 bases between them. The germline CDR1 and CDR2 sequences are SGHRS and YFSETQ. The CDR3 covers 18 residues. CDR3 DNA: TGCGCCAGCAGCTTGGCGGCTTTGGCGGAGCTGTCCTACAATGAGCAGTTCTTC. This translates into CASSLAALAELSYNEQFF.